These 27 T cell receptor beta chains share one sample of origin, sequenced in a study of shared clonotypes between healthy human individuals. TCRdb's copy holds only in-frame clones and misses some; the assay was immunoSEQ multiplex PCR. Among roughly 2 million clones, 95% were seen once, and the ten largest hold 0.13%. The specimen was naive CD4+ T cells sorted from blood. Regarding subset: CD45RA+ positively selected. These TCRs come from a man between 18 and 29 years old in good health.

On this clone: Distinct nucleotide sequences in the sample also encode this CDR3. The chain has TRBV19 and TRBJ1-1, with D hard to call. There are 14 residues in the CDR3. Germline V CDR1 and CDR2: LNHDA, SQIVND (reference sequence). Trimming took off 3 bases at V and 0 bases at J, with 8 bases between the two ends. The CDR3 protein is CASSITAMNTEAFF. The CDR3 DNA is TGTGCCAGTAGTATTACCGCGATGAACACTGAAGCTTTCTTT.

This clone has a handful of counts. The chain is built from TRBV6-5 and TRBJ1-2; tentative D call: TRBD1 (5 bases). CDR3 length: 12 amino acids. Looked up from germline, CDR1 is MNHEY and CDR2 is SVGAGI. V gave up 5 bases and J gave up 8 bases, with 12 bases separating them. CDR3 sequence: CASSTSRDGYTF. CDR3 DNA sequence: TGTGCCAGCAGTACTAGCAGGGACGGCTACACCTTC.

The chain carries TRBV5-6 and TRBJ1-2, with TRBD1 matching over 12 bases. The V gene's germline CDR1 is SGHDT and CDR2 YYEEEE. Losses at the gene ends were 4 bases for V and 4 bases for J; bases not matched to a gene: 11. CDR3 length equals 17 residues. The CDR3, as DNA: TGTGCCAGCAGCCCTGGGACAGGGGGCCCCATATTCTATGGCTACACCTTC. As protein: CASSPGTGGPIFYGYTF.

The genes are TRBV6-1 and TRBJ1-2; no definite D call. The CDR3 extends over 14 amino acids. Per germline, CDR1 MNHNS and CDR2 SASEGT. The ends were cut back, 7 bases at V and 3 bases at J, with 15 bases in the middle. The CDR3 nucleotides are TGTGCCAGCATTGATCGACCGATCTACTATGGCTACACCTTC. Protein product: CASIDRPIYYGYTF.

This clone is a singleton in its sample. V gene TRBV18 combines with J gene TRBJ2-3, with 7 bases fitting TRBD2. The CDR3 covers 14 residues. The germline V gene encodes CDR1 KGHSH and CDR2 LQKENI. The V and J ends lost 2 bases and 7 bases, in that order; junction bases with no gene match: 6. The CDR3 DNA sequence: TGTGCCAGCTCACCAGCGGGAGAGCCGAATACGCAGTATTTT. Translating gives CASSPAGEPNTQYF.

The rearrangement uses TRBV18 and TRBJ1-2; D is unclear. V shed 0 bases and J shed 5 bases, with 13 bases lying between them. The germline V gene encodes CDR1 KGHSH and CDR2 LQKENI. The CDR3 loop spans 15 amino acids. The DNA for the CDR3 is TGTGCCAGCTCACCACCGGTAGGCAGCCAGTATGGCTACACCTTC. Protein: CASSPPVGSQYGYTF.

The V gene is TRBV9, the J gene TRBJ1-3, with TRBD1 matching over 7 bases. Germline V CDR1 and CDR2: SGDLS, YYNGEE. V lost 3 bases and J lost 4; bases outside the gene matches: 4. The CDR3 consists of 14 residues. The CDR3 reads CASSGDRAGNTIYF. The CDR3 DNA sequence: TGTGCCAGCAGCGGAGACAGGGCAGGAAACACCATATATTTT.

This chain joins TRBV11-2 and TRBJ2-1; D perhaps matches TRBD1 (5 bases). Trimming took off 5 bases at V and 10 bases at J, with 12 bases between the two ends. Germline V gives CDR1 SGHAT, CDR2 FQNNGV. The CDR3 has 12 residues. CDR3 sequence: CASSPQGHEQFF. DNA for the CDR3: TGTGCCAGCAGCCCCCAGGGTCACGAGCAGTTCTTC.

V usage is TRBV7-2 and J usage is TRBJ2-2; 10 bases are shared with TRBD2. J lost 6 bases, V lost 5 bases, and 15 bases had no gene match. The CDR3 covers 18 residues. CDR1 is SGHTA, CDR2 FQGNSA, per germline. Here the CDR3 reads CASSKSGRVAGGAGELFF. The CDR3 DNA follows: TGTGCCAGCAGCAAATCCGGGCGGGTAGCGGGGGGCGCCGGGGAGCTGTTTTTT.

J is TRBJ1-2 and V is TRBV28; 8 bases agree with TRBD1. From germline, CDR1 is MDHEN and CDR2 SYDVKM. With 9 bases clipped from V and 7 bases from J, the junction kept 16 bases outside the gene matches. The CDR3 sequence is 15 residues long. The CDR3 sequence is CASLGAGGASVGYTF. In DNA form, the CDR3 reads TGTGCCAGTTTGGGGGCAGGGGGCGCGAGTGTTGGCTACACCTTC.

The chain joins TRBV6-1 to TRBJ2-7; the match to TRBD2 covers 7 bases. With 6 bases clipped from V and 2 bases from J, the junction kept 7 bases outside the gene matches. CDR1 is MNHNS, CDR2 SASEGT, per germline. This CDR3 is built from 14 residues. The CDR3 bases are TGTGCCAGCAGGACGCGACTAGCCACCTACGAGCAGTACTTC. Protein product: CASRTRLATYEQYF.

The chain has TRBV11-2 and TRBJ1-2; TRBD1 matches 7 bases. Trimming removed 7 bases from V and 2 bases from J; junction bases left unmatched: 4. Germline lookup yields CDR1 SGHAT and CDR2 FQNNGV. This CDR3 comprises 13 residues. CDR3 sequence: CASTVDRNYGYTF. The CDR3 region has the DNA TGTGCCAGCACCGTGGACAGGAACTATGGCTACACCTTC.

About this clone: The sample carries other DNA sequences with the same CDR3. This rearrangement joins TRBV30 to TRBJ2-7, with a tentative D call TRBD1 (5 bases). From germline, CDR1 is GTSNPN and CDR2 SVGIG (reference sequence). The V end was cut by 0 bases, the J end by 2 bases, with 11 bases between. This CDR3 is 14 amino acids long. The chain's CDR3 is CAWSVGGATYEQYF. Written as DNA, the CDR3 is TGTGCCTGGAGTGTAGGTGGGGCGACCTACGAGCAGTACTTC.

The gene calls are TRBV4-1 and TRBJ2-1; D is possibly TRBD2 (5 bases). V shed 0 bases and J shed 16 bases, with 19 bases lying between them. CDR1 and CDR2 from the germline V gene are MGHRA and YSYEKL. The CDR3 is 14 residues long. The CDR3 spells CASSQDHGGQRSFF. In DNA form, the CDR3 reads TGCGCCAGCAGCCAAGATCACGGCGGCCAGCGGTCTTTCTTC.

V is TRBV28 and J is TRBJ2-7; 7 bases are a match to TRBD1. Per germline, CDR1 MDHEN and CDR2 SYDVKM. Trimming at V came to 10 bases and at J to 5 bases, leaving 8 bases not matched to a gene. The CDR3 is 12 amino acids. The CDR3 spells CATTGASHEQYF. The DNA of the CDR3 is TGTGCCACTACAGGGGCATCCCACGAGCAGTACTTC.

The V gene is TRBV19, the J gene TRBJ1-2, with a possible D match to TRBD1 (5 bases). Between the trimmed V and J ends, which lost 4 bases and 3 bases, there was a span of 21 bases. The length of the CDR3 is 17 residues. The germline CDR1 and CDR2 sequences are LNHDA and SQIVND (reference sequence). CDR3 sequence: CASSSKAQEAVYYGYTF. CDR3 sequence (DNA): TGTGCCAGTAGTAGCAAGGCACAGGAGGCCGTTTACTATGGCTACACCTTC.

The V gene is TRBV29-1, the J gene TRBJ2-1, with 9 bases aligning to TRBD2. V shed 5 bases and J 0 bases; nucleotides not matched to a gene: 20. Germline CDR1 reads SQVTM; CDR2 reads ANQGSEA. This CDR3 region has 20 residues. CDR3 sequence (DNA): TGCAGCGTTCTCCTATTTCGCGGGAGGGCCCTCGAGAGCTCCTACAATGAGCAGTTCTTC. This encodes CSVLLFRGRALESSYNEQFF.

The V call is TRBV7-2, the J call TRBJ1-3, with a possible D match to TRBD1 (5 bases). The CDR3 covers 16 residues. The germline CDR1 and CDR2 sequences are SGHTA and FQGNSA. The germline V and J ends were trimmed by 4 bases and 0 bases, with 13 bases remaining between them. The CDR3 nucleotides read TGTGCCAGCAGCTGGGGGGGAGGCCCCTCTGGAAACACCATATATTTT. As protein: CASSWGGGPSGNTIYF.

The table lists this clone with a few counts. This CDR3 is also generated by other DNA sequences in the sample. J is TRBJ2-7 and V is TRBV5-1; unclear D gene. CDR3 length: 13 amino acids. Germline lookup yields CDR1 SGHRS and CDR2 YFSETQ. Trimming stripped 0 bases from V and 0 bases from J, with 4 bases between. The CDR3 protein is CASSLENSYEQYF. The DNA of the CDR3 is TGCGCCAGCAGCTTGGAGAACTCCTACGAGCAGTACTTC.

The chain links TRBV5-1 to TRBJ2-7, with 10 nucleotides matching TRBD2. With V trimmed by 5 bases and J by 0 bases, 8 bases remained unmatched. CDR3 size: 16 residues. Germline loops: CDR1 SGHRS, CDR2 YFSETQ. This chain's CDR3 is CASRLGTSVSSYEQYF. The DNA for the CDR3 is TGCGCCAGCAGACTAGGGACTAGCGTATCCTCCTACGAGCAGTACTTC.

The chain links TRBV7-9 to TRBJ2-6; 8 nucleotides line up with TRBD1. The germline gives CDR1 SEHNR, CDR2 FQNEAQ (reference sequence). The length of the CDR3 is 15 residues. V shed 5 bases, J shed 2 bases, and the junction held 2 bases outside the gene matches. The CDR3 region is CASSQTGAGANVLTF. Written as DNA, the CDR3 is TGTGCCAGCAGCCAGACAGGGGCTGGGGCCAACGTCCTGACTTTC.

The chain couples TRBV6-5 to TRBJ1-2; D may be TRBD1 (5 bases). The V end lost 6 bases, the J end lost 4 bases, and 9 bases lay between the germline ends. The CDR3 loop spans 12 amino acids. Germline V gene sequence: CDR1 MNHEY, CDR2 SVGAGI. The CDR3: CASSGTRYGYTF. The CDR3 DNA reads as TGTGCCAGCAGCGGGACCCGCTATGGCTACACCTTC.

The chain joins TRBV7-9 to TRBJ2-1; 11 bases line up with TRBD1. The CDR3 has 14 residues. V trimming: 4 bases; J trimming: 7 bases; junction bases outside the gene matches: 3. In germline, CDR1 is SEHNR, CDR2 FQNEAQ (reference sequence). CDR3 region: CASSYGTGGNEQFF. The CDR3 bases are TGTGCCAGCAGCTATGGGACAGGGGGGAATGAGCAGTTCTTC.

The chain is built from TRBV19 and TRBJ2-2; 7 bases line up with TRBD2. J gave up 6 bases and V 10 bases, and 17 bases lay outside the gene matches. Germline CDR1 is LNHDA and CDR2 is SQIVND (reference sequence). The CDR3 has 16 residues. CDR3 bases: TGTGCCACCTCTCGAATTCAGCGGGAAGTCGCCGGGGAGCTGTTTTTT. Its translation: CATSRIQREVAGELFF.

The V call is TRBV7-9, the J call TRBJ2-7; possible D gene TRBD2, 5 bases. Germline V gene data show CDR1 as SEHNR and CDR2 as FQNEAQ (reference sequence). This CDR3 is built from 14 residues. Between the trimmed V and J ends, which lost 2 bases and 7 bases, there was a span of 15 bases. The CDR3 bases are TGTGCCAGCAGCTTAAGCGGTCCAGCGTATGAGCAGTACTTC. Its translation is CASSLSGPAYEQYF. Using reference TRBV7-9 and TRBJ2-7 for the parts outside the CDR3, the full variable domain is DTGVSQNPRHKITKRGQNVTFRCDPISEHNRLYWYRQTLGQGPEFLTYFQNEAQLEKSRLLSDRFSAERPKGSFSTLEIQRTEQGDSAMYLCASSLSGPAYEQYFGPGTRLTVT.

The V and J genes are TRBV5-1 and TRBJ1-4; 7 bases are shared with TRBD1. This CDR3 region has 13 residues. From germline, CDR1 is SGHRS and CDR2 YFSETQ. V shed 6 bases and J 3 bases; nucleotides not matched to a gene: 2. The CDR3 region is CASMGQSNEKLFF. The CDR3 nucleotides are TGCGCCAGCATGGGACAGTCTAATGAAAAACTGTTTTTT.

The V and J genes are TRBV7-2 and TRBJ2-5; D not certain. The germline V and J ends were trimmed by 1 base and 2 bases, with 11 bases remaining between them. Germline V gene lookup returns CDR1 SGHTA and CDR2 FQGNSA. CDR3 size: 15 residues. The DNA for the CDR3 is TGTGCCAGCAGCTTAGAAGGCAGACTGCAAGAGACCCAGTACTTC. Protein product: CASSLEGRLQETQYF.